This entry concerns a single T cell receptor (beta chain). Its antigen is currently unknown. Germline V gene data show CDR1 as DFQATT and CDR2 as SNEGSKA (reference sequence). The CDR3 length is 12 residues. V gave up 1 base and J gave up 5 bases, with 8 bases separating them. Each TCR transcript was tagged with a 10-nucleotide random UMI during 5'RACE. Via MiXCR, TCRdb re-called the 5' RACE reads, giving one row per CDR3 protein. Of about 46,000 distinct CDR3 sequences listed, 4.5% were seen once; the top ten hold 5.5% to 6%. This sample stems from a study of neurological immune-mediated disorders. Study context: The roughly 34 patients with multiple sclerosis comprised roughly 30 relapsing-remitting cases and 3 secondary progressive cases. Overall study findings and caveats: Whereas HTLV-1-associated myelopathy showed the most TCR clonal expansion, multiple sclerosis showed the least, with levels below those of healthy controls. The absence of any CDR3 amino acid sequence shared by expanded clones across subjects suggests that repertoires were private in all groups.

The chain links TRBV20-1 to TRBJ2-5; D call uncertain. The TCR sequence derives from a woman in her sixties with multiple sclerosis. Sequenced material: PBMCs. The CDR3 DNA reads as TGCAGTGCTAGAGTCAGGATCGAGACCCAGTACTTC. Its protein product is CSARVRIETQYF.